This T cell receptor beta chain was found in a study of blood T cell repertoires in COVID-19. Study context: Samples of COVID-19 (acute and convalescent) were obtained from the United States, Italy and Spain. Nucleic acid was either cDNA or gDNA, and it came from T cells, B-cell-depleted T cells, or PBMCs.

Per the original methods: Amplification from reference gene primers served as the basis for estimated nucleated cell counts. This table comes from immunoSEQ multiplex PCR, and its TCRdb copy is limited to in-frame clones, with some not included. D and trimming were read from the DNA, whereas the V and J calls and clone size are those reported in that table. The sample includes approximately 73,000 clones, 89% of them seen just once. CDR1 KGHSH and CDR2 LQKENI come from the germline V gene. The V end lost 7 bases, the J end lost 1 base, and 13 bases lay between the germline ends. The CDR3 is made up of 14 amino acids.

The chain employs TRBV18 and TRBJ1-1; a weak D match, TRBD1 (5 bases). The clonotype comes from a man aged 80 or over with acute or convalescent COVID-19. Specimen: peripheral blood. The CDR3 coding sequence is TGTGCCAGCTTCCCAGGGAGGCCGAACACTGAAGCTTTCTTT. Amino acids: CASFPGRPNTEAFF.